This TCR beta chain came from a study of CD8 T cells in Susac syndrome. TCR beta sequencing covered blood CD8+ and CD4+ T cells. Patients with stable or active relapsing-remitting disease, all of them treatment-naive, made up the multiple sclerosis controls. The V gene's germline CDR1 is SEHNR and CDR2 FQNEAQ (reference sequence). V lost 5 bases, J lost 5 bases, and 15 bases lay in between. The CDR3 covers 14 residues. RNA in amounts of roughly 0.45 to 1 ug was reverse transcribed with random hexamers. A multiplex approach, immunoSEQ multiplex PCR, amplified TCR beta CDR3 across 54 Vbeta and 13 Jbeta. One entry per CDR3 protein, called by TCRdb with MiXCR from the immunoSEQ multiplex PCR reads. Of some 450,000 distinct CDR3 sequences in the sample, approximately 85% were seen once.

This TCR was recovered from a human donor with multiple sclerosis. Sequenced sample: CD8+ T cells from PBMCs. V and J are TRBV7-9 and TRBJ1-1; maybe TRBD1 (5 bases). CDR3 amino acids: CASSPIRGDTEAFF. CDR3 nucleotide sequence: TGTGCCAGCAGCCCGATCCGGGGGGATACTGAAGCTTTCTTT. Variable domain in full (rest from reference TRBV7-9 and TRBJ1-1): DTGVSQNPRHKITKRGQNVTFRCDPISEHNRLYWYRQTLGQGPEFLTYFQNEAQLEKSRLLSDRFSAERPKGSFSTLEIQRTEQGDSAMYLCASSPIRGDTEAFFGQGTRLTVV.